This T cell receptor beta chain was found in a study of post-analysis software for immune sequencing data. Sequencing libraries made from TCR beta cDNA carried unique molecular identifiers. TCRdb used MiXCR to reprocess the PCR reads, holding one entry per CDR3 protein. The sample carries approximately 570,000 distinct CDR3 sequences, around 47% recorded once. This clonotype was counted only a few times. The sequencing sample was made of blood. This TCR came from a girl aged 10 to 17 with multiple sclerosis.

The CDR3 loop reads CASSFDTSQETQYF. In DNA form, the CDR3 reads TGCGCCAGCAGCTTTGACACCTCACAAGAGACCCAGTACTTC. The chain carries TRBV5-1 and TRBJ2-5, with D uncertain. The CDR3 covers 14 residues. Trimming pared 2 bases from V and 2 bases from J, leaving 10 bases between. From germline, CDR1 is SGHRS and CDR2 YFSETQ.